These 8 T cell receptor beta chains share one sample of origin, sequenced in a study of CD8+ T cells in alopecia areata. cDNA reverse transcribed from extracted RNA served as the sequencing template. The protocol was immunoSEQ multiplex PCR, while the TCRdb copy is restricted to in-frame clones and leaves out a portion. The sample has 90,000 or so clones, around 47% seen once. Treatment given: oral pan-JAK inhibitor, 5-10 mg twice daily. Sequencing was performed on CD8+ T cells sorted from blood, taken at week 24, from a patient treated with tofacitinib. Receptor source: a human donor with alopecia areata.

CDR3 region: CASSIKGNNEQFF. DNA for the CDR3: TGTGCCAGTAGTATAAAAGGGAACAATGAGCAGTTCTTC. The chain joins TRBV19 to TRBJ2-1, with no clear D. The CDR3 is 13 residues long. V lost 2 bases and J lost 5, with 7 bases in between. Germline V lookup: CDR1 LNHDA, CDR2 SQIVND (reference sequence).

The CDR3 is CASSDGGTSGEQYF. CDR3 sequence (DNA): TGTGCCAGCAGCGACGGAGGAACCTCTGGCGAGCAGTACTTC. The chain joins TRBV9 to TRBJ2-7; tentatively, D is TRBD2 (5 bases). The V and J ends lost 3 bases and 6 bases respectively, with 16 bases between them. The CDR3 covers 14 residues. Germline V gene lookup returns CDR1 SGDLS and CDR2 YYNGEE. Full variable domain (remainder filled in from reference TRBV9 and TRBJ2-7): DSGVTQTPKHLITATGQRVTLRCSPRSGDLSVYWYQQSLDQGLQFLIQYYNGEERAKGNILERFSAQQFPDLHSELNLSSLELGDSALYFCASSDGGTSGEQYFGPGTRLTVT.

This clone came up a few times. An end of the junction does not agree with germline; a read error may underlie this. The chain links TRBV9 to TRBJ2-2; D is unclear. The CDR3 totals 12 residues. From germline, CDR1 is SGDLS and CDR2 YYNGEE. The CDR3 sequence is CASSVETEELFF. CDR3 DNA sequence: TGTGCCAGCAGCGTCGAGACCGAGGAGCTGTTTTTT.

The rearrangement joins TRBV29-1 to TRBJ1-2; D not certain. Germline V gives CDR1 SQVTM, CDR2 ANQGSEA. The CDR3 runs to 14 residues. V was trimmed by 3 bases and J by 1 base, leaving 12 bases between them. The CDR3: CSVDFADVNYGYTF. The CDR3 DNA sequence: TGCAGCGTTGACTTCGCGGACGTTAACTATGGCTACACCTTC.

The CDR3 sequence: CASSQDYQSRPYNEQFF. CDR3 bases: TGTGCCAGCAGCCAAGATTACCAGAGCCGTCCCTACAATGAGCAGTTCTTC. The rearrangement links TRBV4-2 to TRBJ2-1; no firm D call. The V gene's germline CDR1 is LGHNA and CDR2 YNFKEQ. Trimming removed 0 bases from V and 2 bases from J, with 14 bases in between. The CDR3 totals 17 residues.

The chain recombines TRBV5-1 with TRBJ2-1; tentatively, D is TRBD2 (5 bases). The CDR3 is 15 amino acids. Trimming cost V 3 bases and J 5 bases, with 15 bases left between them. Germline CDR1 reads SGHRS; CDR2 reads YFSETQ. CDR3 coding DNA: TGCGCCAGCAGCTCCTCGGGGTATTCTAACAATGAGCAGTTCTTC. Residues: CASSSSGYSNNEQFF.

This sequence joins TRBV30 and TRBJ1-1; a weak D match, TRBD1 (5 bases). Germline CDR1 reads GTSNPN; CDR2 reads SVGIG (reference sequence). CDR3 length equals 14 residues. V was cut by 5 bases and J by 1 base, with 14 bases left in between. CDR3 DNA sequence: TGTGCCTGGTCATATCAGGGATCGAACACTGAAGCTTTCTTT. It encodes CAWSYQGSNTEAFF. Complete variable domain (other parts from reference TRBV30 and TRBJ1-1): SQTIHQWPATLVQPVGSPLSLECTVEGTSNPNLYWYRQAAGRGLQLLFYSVGIGQISSEVPQNLSASRPQDRQFILSSKKLLLSDSGFYLCAWSYQGSNTEAFFGQGTRLTVV.

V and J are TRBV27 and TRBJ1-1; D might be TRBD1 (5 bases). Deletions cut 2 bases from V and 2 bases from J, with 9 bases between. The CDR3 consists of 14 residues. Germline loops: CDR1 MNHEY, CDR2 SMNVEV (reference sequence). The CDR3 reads CASSLGQTNTEAFF. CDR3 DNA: TGTGCCAGCAGTTTAGGACAAACTAACACTGAAGCTTTCTTT.